What follows are 28 T cell receptor beta chains derived from one specimen sequenced in a study of cytomegalovirus exposure and HLA in healthy donors. The PCR contained 60 Vbeta and 13 Jbeta primers. TCRdb keeps only in-frame clones here, not all; method: immunoSEQ multiplex PCR. The table has roughly 81,000 clones, less than 80% seen once. Material for sequencing was PBMCs. These receptors came from a young man in good health and CMV-seronegative.

V gene TRBV5-6 combines with J gene TRBJ1-2; a weak D match, TRBD1 (6 bases). The ends were cut back, 6 bases at V and 6 bases at J, with 15 bases in the middle. The CDR3 is 13 residues long. Germline assignment: CDR1 SGHDT and CDR2 YYEEEE. The chain's CDR3 is CASTIGKGDGYTF. The CDR3 DNA reads as TGTGCCAGCACCATTGGGAAGGGGGATGGCTACACCTTC.

V usage is TRBV11-2 and J usage is TRBJ2-3; D perhaps matches TRBD1 (6 bases). Trimming took off 5 bases at V and 3 bases at J, with 18 bases between the two ends. The CDR3 runs 16 residues. From germline, CDR1 is SGHAT and CDR2 FQNNGV. In DNA form, the CDR3 reads TGTGCCAGCAGCCCCCCCCAGGGGAACCAAACAGATACGCAGTATTTT. Translated, it gives CASSPPQGNQTDTQYF.

This clone was picked up one time. The J gene is TRBJ2-1, the V gene TRBV9, with a possible D match to TRBD1 (5 bases). V lost 3 bases and J lost 0, with 19 bases in between. This CDR3 is 18 amino acids long. Per germline, CDR1 SGDLS and CDR2 YYNGEE. CDR3 residues: CASSENIQVYSSYNEQFF. Written as DNA, the CDR3 is TGTGCCAGCAGCGAAAACATACAGGTTTACAGCTCCTACAATGAGCAGTTCTTC.

This chain uses TRBV2 with TRBJ1-1; D is uncertain. This CDR3 region has 10 residues. The V end lost 8 bases, the J end lost 7 bases, and 8 bases lay between the germline ends. Germline values: CDR1 SNHLY, CDR2 FYNNEI. The CDR3 sequence: CASPALEAFF. DNA for the CDR3: TGTGCCAGCCCAGCGCTTGAAGCTTTCTTT.

The rearrangement links TRBV2 to TRBJ2-1; TRBD1 matches 8 bases. Germline-derived CDR1 and CDR2 are SNHLY and FYNNEI. CDR3 length equals 15 residues. V gave up 8 bases and J gave up 2 bases; unmatched junction bases: 8. DNA for the CDR3: TGTGCCAGCGGGGTTCAGGGGGCGGCCTACAATGAGCAGTTCTTC. This codes for CASGVQGAAYNEQFF.

The V call is TRBV27, the J call TRBJ1-5; the match to TRBD1 covers 10 bases. The CDR3 extends over 14 amino acids. CDR1 and CDR2 (germline): MNHEY, SMNVEV (reference sequence). The V and J ends lost 5 bases and 4 bases, in that order; junction bases with no gene match: 2. CDR3 in amino acids: CASSGDRGNQPQHF. DNA for the CDR3: TGTGCCAGCAGTGGGGACAGGGGAAATCAGCCCCAGCATTTT.

CDR3 bases: TGTGCCAGCAGTGAAGGTCTTAGTTTCCCAGATACGCAGTATTTT. It translates to CASSEGLSFPDTQYF. V and J are TRBV6-1 and TRBJ2-3; unclear D gene. Trimming took 1 base from V and 4 from J, leaving 12 bases between them. The CDR3 extends over 15 amino acids. The germline gives CDR1 MNHNS, CDR2 SASEGT.

The chain has TRBV7-2 and TRBJ2-5; TRBD2 is a possible D gene (5 bases). Trimming took 1 base from V and 2 from J, leaving 14 bases between them. Per the germline V gene, CDR1 is SGHTA and CDR2 is FQGNSA. The CDR3 consists of 16 residues. In DNA, the CDR3 is TGTGCCAGCAGCTTAGAAGCCTCCGCGGGTCAAGAGACCCAGTACTTC. Its translation is CASSLEASAGQETQYF.

J is TRBJ2-1 and V is TRBV4-1, with D maybe TRBD1 (6 bases). V was pared by 0 bases and J by 9 bases, with 9 bases between. Germline V gives CDR1 MGHRA, CDR2 YSYEKL. This CDR3 is built from 13 residues. CDR3 region: CASSQDWDTEQFF. In DNA, the CDR3 is TGCGCCAGCAGCCAAGATTGGGACACTGAGCAGTTCTTC.

This clone was counted only a few times. The chain is built from TRBV19 and TRBJ2-3, with TRBD2 matching 11 bases. This CDR3 spans 14 amino acids. CDR1 and CDR2 (germline): LNHDA, SQIVND (reference sequence). Trimming took 6 bases from V and 1 from J; bases not matched to a gene: 0. Written as DNA, the CDR3 is TGTGCCAGTAGACTAGCGGGAGGCACAGATACGCAGTATTTT. Amino acid sequence: CASRLAGGTDTQYF.

The chain links TRBV7-9 to TRBJ2-2, with D unclear. The CDR3 consists of 16 residues. Trimming shortened V by 5 bases and J by 0 bases, and 13 bases separated the two germline ends. CDR1 SEHNR and CDR2 FQNEAQ come from the germline V gene (reference sequence). The CDR3 loop is CASSGPSLANTGELFF. For the CDR3, the DNA is TGTGCCAGCAGCGGCCCGAGTCTAGCGAACACCGGGGAGCTGTTTTTT.

The rearrangement links TRBV30 to TRBJ2-7, with 7 bases fitting TRBD2. V lost 4 bases and J lost 3; bases outside the gene matches: 0. CDR1 and CDR2 (germline): GTSNPN, SVGIG (reference sequence). CDR3 size: 11 residues. The CDR3 DNA reads TGTGCCTGGACTAGCGGCTACGAGCAGTACTTC. Its translation: CAWTSGYEQYF.

The V gene is TRBV7-2, the J gene TRBJ2-5; tentatively, D is TRBD1 (5 bases). This CDR3 is built from 14 residues. Trimming pared 5 bases from V and 10 bases from J, leaving 20 bases between. Germline V lookup: CDR1 SGHTA, CDR2 FQGNSA. The CDR3 here is CASSPFGGEGDQYF. In nucleotides, the CDR3 is TGTGCCAGCAGCCCATTCGGTGGGGAAGGGGACCAGTACTTC.

This sequence joins TRBV19 and TRBJ1-6; no definite D call. The V gene lost 3 bases and the J gene lost 4 bases, with 10 bases spanning the gap. Germline V lookup: CDR1 LNHDA, CDR2 SQIVND (reference sequence). The length of the CDR3 is 15 residues. CDR3 sequence reads: CASSIRGGYNSPLHF. The CDR3 DNA is TGTGCCAGTAGTATCCGGGGAGGGTATAATTCACCCCTCCACTTT.

The rearrangement links TRBV6-5 to TRBJ2-3; TRBD2 is a possible D gene (5 bases). Germline CDR1 reads MNHEY; CDR2 reads SVGAGI. The length of the CDR3 is 14 residues. Between the trimmed V and J ends, which lost 0 bases and 5 bases, there was a span of 9 bases. CDR3 sequence: CASSYSSGIDTQYF. Here the CDR3 DNA reads TGTGCCAGCAGTTACTCGAGCGGAATAGATACGCAGTATTTT.

The V call is TRBV7-9, the J call TRBJ2-4, with 9 bases that match TRBD2. Germline values: CDR1 SEHNR, CDR2 FQNEAQ (reference sequence). After removal of 5 bases from V and 0 bases from J, the junction contained 14 bases not matched to a gene. There are 19 residues in the CDR3. DNA for the CDR3: TGTGCCAGCAGCCCGACCGGGACTAGCTTATCCCTAGCCAAAAACATTCAGTACTTC. As protein: CASSPTGTSLSLAKNIQYF. The full variable domain, its missing parts supplied by reference TRBV7-9 and TRBJ2-4, is DTGVSQNPRHKITKRGQNVTFRCDPISEHNRLYWYRQTLGQGPEFLTYFQNEAQLEKSRLLSDRFSAERPKGSFSTLEIQRTEQGDSAMYLCASSPTGTSLSLAKNIQYFGAGTRLSVL.

This rearrangement joins TRBV7-2 to TRBJ2-1, with 8 bases identical to TRBD2. The CDR3 has 15 residues. The ends lost 1 base at V and 7 bases at J; junction bases unmatched: 6. CDR1 is SGHTA, CDR2 FQGNSA, per germline. CDR3: CASSLELAVWNEQFF. As DNA, the CDR3 is TGTGCCAGCAGCTTAGAACTAGCGGTTTGGAATGAGCAGTTCTTC.

In DNA, the CDR3 is TGTGCCAGCAGCTTAGGGGGGCCTAATGAGCAGTTCTTC. Protein product: CASSLGGPNEQFF. The V gene is TRBV7-6, the J gene TRBJ2-1; D is possibly TRBD1 (6 bases). Germline V gene sequence: CDR1 SGHVS, CDR2 FNYEAQ. The CDR3 runs 13 residues. V shed 1 base and J shed 7 bases, with 8 bases lying between them.

The J gene is TRBJ2-1, the V gene TRBV6-6; maybe TRBD1 (6 bases). V lost 2 bases to trimming and J lost 4 bases, with 9 bases between them. The CDR3 is 14 amino acids. Germline V CDR1 and CDR2: MNHNY, SVGAGI (reference sequence). CDR3 residues: CASSYGRGYNEQFF. CDR3 nucleotide sequence: TGTGCCAGCAGTTACGGCAGGGGATACAATGAGCAGTTCTTC.

V and J are TRBV5-1 and TRBJ1-5, with unresolved D. The CDR3 is 14 residues long. V was shortened by 0 bases and J by 4 bases, with 8 bases between the two germline ends. CDR1 is SGHRS and CDR2 is YFSETQ in the germline V gene. CDR3 loop: CASSLASGNQPQHF. CDR3 nucleotides: TGCGCCAGCAGCTTGGCCAGCGGAAATCAGCCCCAGCATTTT.

The V call is TRBV7-2, the J call TRBJ1-2; 7 positions match TRBD1. The V segment lost 3 bases and the J segment 14 bases; nucleotides outside the gene matches: 15. Germline-derived CDR1 and CDR2 are SGHTA and FQGNSA. This CDR3 spans 14 amino acids. Written as DNA, the CDR3 is TGTGCCAGCAGCTTGGAGGGAACAGGGGTCGGTCGGACCTTC. Its translation is CASSLEGTGVGRTF.

This clone was counted a single time. V and J are TRBV27 and TRBJ2-2, with TRBD1 identical over 12 bases. The germline V gene encodes CDR1 MNHEY and CDR2 SMNVEV (reference sequence). Losses at the gene ends were 6 bases for V and 8 bases for J; bases not matched to a gene: 4. The length of the CDR3 is 14 residues. Here the CDR3 reads CASRGQGALGELFF. In DNA, the CDR3 is TGTGCCAGCAGGGGACAGGGGGCCCTAGGGGAGCTGTTTTTT.

This chain uses TRBV6-1 with TRBJ2-1; D may be TRBD1 (5 bases). Trimming took 4 bases from V and 7 from J, leaving 17 bases between them. The germline V gene has CDR1 MNHNS and CDR2 SASEGT. This CDR3 region has 15 residues. CDR3 in amino acids: CASSGGHPGGNEQFF. The CDR3 DNA is TGTGCCAGCAGTGGAGGACACCCGGGTGGGAATGAGCAGTTCTTC.

V usage is TRBV29-1 and J usage is TRBJ1-5, with 8 bases aligning to TRBD1. With 6 bases clipped from V and 0 bases from J, the junction kept 4 bases outside the gene matches. The CDR3 loop spans 14 amino acids. Germline values: CDR1 SQVTM, CDR2 ANQGSEA. CDR3 region: CSVGTGYSNQPQHF. CDR3 coding DNA: TGCAGCGTCGGGACAGGATATAGCAATCAGCCCCAGCATTTT.

The gene calls are TRBV7-2 and TRBJ2-4; 8 bases fit TRBD2. This CDR3 has 14 residues. Unmatched junction bases numbered 4, after V lost 2 bases and J lost 7 bases. Germline assignment: CDR1 SGHTA and CDR2 FQGNSA. CDR3 DNA: TGTGCCAGCAGCTTACCCACTAGCGGTAACATTCAGTACTTC. This gives the protein CASSLPTSGNIQYF.

This clone was observed a handful of times. The chain is built from TRBV6-1 and TRBJ2-3; 10 bases are shared with TRBD1. V shed 6 bases and J 3 bases; nucleotides not matched to a gene: 6. Germline loops: CDR1 MNHNS, CDR2 SASEGT. The CDR3 covers 15 residues. Here the CDR3 DNA reads TGTGCCAGCAGCCCGACAGGGGGCAAAACAGATACGCAGTATTTT. Translating it yields CASSPTGGKTDTQYF.

This clone was picked up a small number of times. This sequence joins TRBV12-5 and TRBJ2-3, with 12 bases that match TRBD2. The CDR3 is 15 amino acids. The germline gives CDR1 LGHNT, CDR2 FRNRAP. Trimming removed 6 bases from V and 2 bases from J; junction bases left unmatched: 3. CDR3 loop: CASGTSGGFTDTQYF. The CDR3 nucleotides are TGTGCTAGTGGAACTAGCGGGGGGTTCACAGATACGCAGTATTTT. The full variable domain, in which reference TRBV12-5 and TRBJ2-3 provide the parts outside the CDR3, is DARVTQTPRHKVTEMGQEVTMRCQPILGHNTVFWYRQTMMQGLELLAYFRNRAPLDDSGMPKDRFSAEMPDATLATLKIQPSEPRDSAVYFCASGTSGGFTDTQYFGPGTRLTVL.

The rearrangement links TRBV6-1 to TRBJ1-5; 8 bases align to TRBD1. This CDR3 comprises 13 residues. The V gene's germline CDR1 is MNHNS and CDR2 SASEGT. Trimming cost V 5 bases and J 4 bases; bases outside gene matches: 1. CDR3 DNA sequence: TGTGCCAGCAGTACAGGGGGTAATCAGCCCCAGCATTTT. It specifies CASSTGGNQPQHF.